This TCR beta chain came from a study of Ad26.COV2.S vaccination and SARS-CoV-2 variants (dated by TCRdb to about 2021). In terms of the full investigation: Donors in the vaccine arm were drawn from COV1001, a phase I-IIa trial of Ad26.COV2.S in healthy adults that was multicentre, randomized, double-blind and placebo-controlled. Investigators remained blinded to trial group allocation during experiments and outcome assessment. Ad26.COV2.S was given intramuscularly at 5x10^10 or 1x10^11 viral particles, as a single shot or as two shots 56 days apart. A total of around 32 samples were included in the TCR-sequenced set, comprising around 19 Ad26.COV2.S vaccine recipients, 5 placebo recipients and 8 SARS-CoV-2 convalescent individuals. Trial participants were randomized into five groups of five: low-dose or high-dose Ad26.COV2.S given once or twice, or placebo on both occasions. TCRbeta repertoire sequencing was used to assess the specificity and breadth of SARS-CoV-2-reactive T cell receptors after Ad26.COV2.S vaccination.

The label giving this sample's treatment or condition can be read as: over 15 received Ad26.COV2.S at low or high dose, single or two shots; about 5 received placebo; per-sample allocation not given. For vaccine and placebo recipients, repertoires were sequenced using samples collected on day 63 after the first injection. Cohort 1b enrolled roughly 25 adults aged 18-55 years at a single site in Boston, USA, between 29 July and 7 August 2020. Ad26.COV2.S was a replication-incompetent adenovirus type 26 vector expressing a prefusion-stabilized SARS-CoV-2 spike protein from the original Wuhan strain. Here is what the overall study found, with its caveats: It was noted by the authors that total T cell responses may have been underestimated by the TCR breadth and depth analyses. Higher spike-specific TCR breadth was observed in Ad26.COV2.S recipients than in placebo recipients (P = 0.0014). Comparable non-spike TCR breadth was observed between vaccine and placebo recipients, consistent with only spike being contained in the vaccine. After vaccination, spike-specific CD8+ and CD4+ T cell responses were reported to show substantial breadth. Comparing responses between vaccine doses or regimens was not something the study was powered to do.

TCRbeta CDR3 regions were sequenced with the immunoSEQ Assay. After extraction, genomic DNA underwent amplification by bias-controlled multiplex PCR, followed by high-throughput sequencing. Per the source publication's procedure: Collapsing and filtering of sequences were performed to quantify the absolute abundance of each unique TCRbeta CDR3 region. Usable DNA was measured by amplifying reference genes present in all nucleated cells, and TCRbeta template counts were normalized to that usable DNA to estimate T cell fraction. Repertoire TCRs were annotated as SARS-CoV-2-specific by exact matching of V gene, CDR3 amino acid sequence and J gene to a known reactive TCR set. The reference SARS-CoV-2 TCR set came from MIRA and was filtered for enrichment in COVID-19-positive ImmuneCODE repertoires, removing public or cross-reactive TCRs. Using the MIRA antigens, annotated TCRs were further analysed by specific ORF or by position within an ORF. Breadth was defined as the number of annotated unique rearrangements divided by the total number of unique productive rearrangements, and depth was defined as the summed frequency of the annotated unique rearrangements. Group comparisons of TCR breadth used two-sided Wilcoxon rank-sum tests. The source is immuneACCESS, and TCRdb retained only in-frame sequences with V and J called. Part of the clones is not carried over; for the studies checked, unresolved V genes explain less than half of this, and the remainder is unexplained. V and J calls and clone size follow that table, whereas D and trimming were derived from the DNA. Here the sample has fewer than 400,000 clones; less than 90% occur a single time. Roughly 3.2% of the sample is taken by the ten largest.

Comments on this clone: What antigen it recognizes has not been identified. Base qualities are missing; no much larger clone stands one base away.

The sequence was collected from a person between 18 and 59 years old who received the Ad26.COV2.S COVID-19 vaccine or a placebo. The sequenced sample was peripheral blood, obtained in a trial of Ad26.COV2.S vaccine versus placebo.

The nucleotides are TGCAACCCGGTCTTAGGACTGAGCTCCTACGAGCAGTACTTC. Its protein is CNPVLGLSSYEQYF. The sequence is built from TRBV29-1 and TRBJ2-7, and possibly TRBD2, on 5 matching bases. Taken from the germline V gene, the CDR1 and CDR2 loops are SQVTM and ANQGSEA. CDR3 length: 14 amino acids, cysteine to phenylalanine. Just the 42-base CDR3 DNA is kept, in frame starting at base 1.